Shown below are 31 T cell receptor beta chains from a single sample sequenced in a study of identical twins. A single record per CDR3 protein comes from TCRdb applying MiXCR to the 5' RACE reads. Of 1.5 million or so distinct CDR3 sequences listed, roughly a third were seen once; the top ten hold under 0.35%. The sample consisted of cord blood. The receptors come from a newborn girl in good health.

Comments on this clonotype: Germline is not matched at one junction end, which may reflect a read error. The chain links TRBV5-1 to TRBJ1-4, with unresolved D. Per the germline V gene, CDR1 is SGHRS and CDR2 is YFSETQ. The length of the CDR3 is 13 residues. The CDR3 nucleotides read TGTGCCAGCAGCTTGGAGACTAATGAAAAACTGTTTTTT. The encoded protein is CASSLETNEKLFF.

This chain connects TRBV5-1 to TRBJ2-7, with D perhaps matching TRBD1 (7 bases). Germline V gene data show CDR1 as SGHRS and CDR2 as YFSETQ. The V end lost 0 bases, the J end lost 9 bases, and 19 bases lay between the germline ends. This CDR3 contains 15 residues. CDR3 protein: CASSLDYNRQGGQYF. CDR3 bases: TGCGCCAGCAGCTTGGACTACAATAGACAGGGAGGGCAGTACTTC.

The chain employs TRBV9 and TRBJ2-3, with D unclear. The V gene's germline CDR1 is SGDLS and CDR2 YYNGEE. Trimming pared 3 bases from V and 2 bases from J, leaving 10 bases between. The CDR3 has 14 amino acids. CDR3: CASSDTLDTDTQYF. In DNA, the CDR3 is TGTGCCAGCAGCGATACCCTAGACACAGATACGCAGTATTTT.

The chain couples TRBV2 to TRBJ2-3; 7 bases map to TRBD1. Per the germline V gene, CDR1 is SNHLY and CDR2 is FYNNEI. The J segment lost 2 bases and the V segment lost 4 bases, leaving 9 bases of the junction unmatched. This CDR3 has 16 residues. CDR3: CASSVAGTDLTDTQYF. CDR3 nucleotides: TGTGCCAGCAGTGTAGCCGGGACAGACCTCACAGATACGCAGTATTTT.

The chain links TRBV29-1 to TRBJ1-1; a weak D match, TRBD1 (5 bases). This CDR3 is 14 amino acids long. The V end lost 7 bases, the J end lost 0 bases, and 15 bases lay between the germline ends. Germline V gene sequence: CDR1 SQVTM, CDR2 ANQGSEA. CDR3 loop: CSGGWSMVNTEAFF. As DNA, the CDR3 is TGCAGCGGGGGGTGGAGTATGGTGAACACTGAAGCTTTCTTT.

V gene TRBV27 combines with J gene TRBJ1-1; 9 bases are a match to TRBD1. Germline V gene sequence: CDR1 MNHEY, CDR2 SMNVEV (reference sequence). This CDR3 has 15 residues. With 5 bases clipped from V and 10 bases from J, the junction kept 14 bases outside the gene matches. The chain's CDR3 is CASSPNLQGAGGAFF. CDR3 coding DNA: TGTGCCAGCAGTCCTAACCTACAGGGGGCGGGTGGAGCTTTCTTT.

The CDR3 sequence: CASSKLAACNEQFF. The CDR3 DNA sequence: TGTGCCAGCAGCAAACTAGCGGCCTGCAATGAGCAGTTCTTC. The V gene is TRBV21-1, the J gene TRBJ2-1; no DNA check was done on the table's D call, TRBD2. TRBV21-1 constitutes a pseudogene. The CDR3 is made up of 14 amino acids.

This sequence joins TRBV24-1 and TRBJ2-5; 11 bases align to TRBD2. CDR3 length: 18 amino acids. Trimming cost V 4 bases and J 5 bases; bases outside gene matches: 14. The germline V gene encodes CDR1 KGHDR and CDR2 SFDVKD. As DNA, the CDR3 is TGTGCCACCAGTGACCCGGGACTAGCGGTGCGTTGTCACGAGACCCAGTACTTC. Translated, it gives CATSDPGLAVRCHETQYF.

Remarks on this clonotype: Being one base from a much bigger clone, this may be a read error. The chain links TRBV5-1 to TRBJ2-7; TRBD2 agrees at 8 bases. The length of the CDR3 is 15 residues. Per the germline V gene, CDR1 is SGHRS and CDR2 is YFSETQ. CDR3 in amino acids: CASSLTSGYSYERYF. The CDR3 region has the DNA TGCGCCAGCAGCTTGACTAGCGGCTACTCCTACGAGCGGTACTTC.

The rearrangement links TRBV28 to TRBJ1-1, with D unresolved. The CDR3 length is 15 residues. Trimming left V 5 bases short and J 6 bases short, with 19 bases between. The germline CDR1 and CDR2 sequences are MDHEN and SYDVKM. The CDR3 sequence is CASSMSGPYKAEAFF. The DNA for the CDR3 is TGTGCCAGCAGTATGTCCGGGCCCTATAAGGCTGAAGCTTTCTTT.

The chain couples TRBV28 to TRBJ2-7, with a tentative D call TRBD2 (5 bases). Germline loops: CDR1 MDHEN, CDR2 SYDVKM. The V gene lost 2 bases and the J gene lost 6 bases, with 11 bases spanning the gap. The CDR3 has 13 amino acids. CDR3 region: CASSLPGWFEQYF. CDR3 DNA sequence: TGTGCCAGCAGTTTACCGGGATGGTTCGAGCAGTACTTC.

The chain combines TRBV20-1 with TRBJ2-5; the D gene is possibly TRBD1 (6 bases). The V gene lost 3 bases and the J gene lost 5 bases, with 16 bases spanning the gap. The germline V gene encodes CDR1 DFQATT and CDR2 SNEGSKA (reference sequence). There are 14 residues in the CDR3. Here the CDR3 reads CSARNRVERETQYF. In DNA, the CDR3 is TGCAGTGCTAGGAACAGGGTCGAGAGGGAGACCCAGTACTTC.

This clonotype occurred a few times. The junction does not match germline at one end; this may be a read error. The rearrangement joins TRBV12-3 or TRBV12-4 to TRBJ1-6; 8 bases are shared with TRBD1. This CDR3 comprises 16 residues. The CDR3 protein is CASSPGQGSNNSPPHF. CDR3 coding DNA: TGTGCCAGCAGTCCTGGACAGGGATCCAATAATTCACCCCCCCACTTT.

The chain links TRBV4-1 to TRBJ1-1; D is unresolved. The CDR3 totals 14 residues. Germline V lookup: CDR1 MGHRA, CDR2 YSYEKL. V lost 6 bases, J lost 1 base, and 12 bases lay in between. CDR3 residues: CASRRMEENTEAFF. The CDR3 DNA sequence: TGCGCCAGCAGACGTATGGAGGAGAACACTGAAGCTTTCTTT.

This clonotype was detected many times. The J gene is TRBJ2-4, the V gene TRBV7-2; 8 nucleotides match TRBD2. CDR1 and CDR2 (germline): SGHTA, FQGNSA. The CDR3 contains 17 residues. J gave up 0 bases and V 1 base, and 5 bases lay outside the gene matches. For the CDR3, the DNA is TGTGCCAGCAGCTTAGGAGGACTAGCCCTAGCCAAAAACATTCAGTACTTC. Encoded protein: CASSLGGLALAKNIQYF.

The chain joins TRBV4-1 to TRBJ2-3, with D perhaps TRBD2 (5 bases). The V gene lost 0 bases and the J gene lost 5 bases, with 9 bases spanning the gap. CDR3 length: 14 amino acids. Germline V CDR1 and CDR2: MGHRA, YSYEKL. The CDR3 here is CASSQDMAGDTQYF. Here the CDR3 DNA reads TGCGCCAGCAGCCAAGATATGGCGGGAGATACGCAGTATTTT.

The chain uses TRBV28 and TRBJ2-1; TRBD1 matches at 10 bases. The CDR3 runs 24 residues. J was trimmed by 0 bases and V by 6 bases; bases with no gene match: 29. CDR1 is MDHEN and CDR2 is SYDVKM in the germline V gene. CDR3 in DNA: TGTGCCAGCAGAGGAAGAGACAGGGGGCAGTCATTGTGGGGACTGGATAGCTCCTACAATGAGCAGTTCTTC. It translates to CASRGRDRGQSLWGLDSSYNEQFF. The full variable domain, in which reference TRBV28 and TRBJ2-1 provide the parts outside the CDR3, is DVKVTQSSRYLVKRTGEKVFLECVQDMDHENMFWYRQDPGLGLRLIYFSYDVKMKEKGDIPEGYSVSREKKERFSLILESASTNQTSMYLCASRGRDRGQSLWGLDSSYNEQFFGPGTRLTVL.

The chain couples TRBV6-6 to TRBJ1-1; D perhaps matches TRBD1 (5 bases). Germline CDR1 reads MNHNY; CDR2 reads SVGAGI (reference sequence). The V and J ends lost 5 bases and 1 base respectively, with 14 bases between them. The CDR3 has 15 amino acids. The CDR3 DNA follows: TGTGCCAGCAGTCACGCCAGGGCCTCGAACACTGAAGCTTTCTTT. This translates into CASSHARASNTEAFF.

The chain carries TRBV7-2 and TRBJ2-3; TRBD2 might be the D (6 bases). Germline V gene lookup returns CDR1 SGHTA and CDR2 FQGNSA. With 2 bases removed from V and 7 bases from J, the gap between germline ends came to 16 bases. This CDR3 has 15 residues. In DNA form, the CDR3 reads TGTGCCAGCAGCTTATTCTTCCATGGGGGGAATACGCAGTATTTT. This gives the protein CASSLFFHGGNTQYF.

The rearrangement joins TRBV4-1 to TRBJ2-5, with 10 bases fitting TRBD2. The V gene's germline CDR1 is MGHRA and CDR2 YSYEKL. The CDR3 is made up of 14 amino acids. The V and J ends lost 1 base and 11 bases, in that order; junction bases with no gene match: 7. The CDR3 DNA is TGCGCCAGCAGCCAAGTAGCGGGGGGCAATGAGCAGTACTTC. This gives the protein CASSQVAGGNEQYF.

This chain uses TRBV28 with TRBJ2-7; tentative D call: TRBD1 (6 bases). Germline V gene lookup returns CDR1 MDHEN and CDR2 SYDVKM. V was clipped by 4 bases and J by 1 base, with 11 bases between them. This CDR3 has 14 amino acids. The CDR3 DNA sequence: TGTGCCAGCAGTTCCCAGGGGTTATCCTACGAGCAGTACTTC. Encoded protein: CASSSQGLSYEQYF.

The chain recombines TRBV9 with TRBJ2-4; D gene ambiguous. This CDR3 is built from 14 residues. CDR1 and CDR2 from the germline V gene are SGDLS and YYNGEE. Between the trimmed V and J ends, which lost 4 bases and 13 bases, there was a span of 21 bases. Here the CDR3 reads CASSPQRPDNEQYF. The CDR3 DNA reads as TGTGCCAGCAGCCCCCAACGACCAGACAATGAGCAGTACTTC.

The rearrangement joins TRBV18 to TRBJ2-3, with a weak D call TRBD2 (7 bases). The germline V gene encodes CDR1 KGHSH and CDR2 LQKENI. With 3 bases removed from V and 2 bases from J, the gap between germline ends came to 15 bases. The length of the CDR3 is 16 residues. The CDR3 DNA sequence: TGTGCCAGCTCACCCAACGGGGGGCCGTCCACAGATACGCAGTATTTT. Amino acid sequence: CASSPNGGPSTDTQYF.

There are a few counts of this clonotype. CDR3: CASSKDNYGSGYTF. In DNA, the CDR3 is TGTGCCAGCAGCAAAGATAATTACGGGAGCGGCTACACCTTC. V usage is TRBV21-1 and J usage is TRBJ1-2. TRBV21-1 corresponds to a pseudogene. This CDR3 has 14 amino acids.

This clonotype was seen a few times. The V and J genes are TRBV4-2 and TRBJ1-6; D remains ambiguous. The germline V gene encodes CDR1 LGHNA and CDR2 YNFKEQ. V lost 2 bases to trimming and J lost 8 bases, with 10 bases between them. This CDR3 has 14 residues. CDR3 sequence: CASSQLGLDSPLHF. CDR3 bases: TGTGCCAGCAGCCAACTAGGCCTTGATTCACCCCTCCACTTT.

This clonotype was counted only a few times. The V and J genes are TRBV27 and TRBJ2-3; D gene unclear. V gave up 2 bases and J gave up 2 bases, with 5 bases separating them. This CDR3 spans 13 amino acids. The germline V gene encodes CDR1 MNHEY and CDR2 SMNVEV (reference sequence). CDR3 sequence reads: CASSLETTDTQYF. CDR3 in DNA: TGTGCCAGCAGTTTAGAAACCACAGATACGCAGTATTTT.

This sequence joins TRBV24-1 and TRBJ2-1, with 8 bases matching TRBD1. The CDR3 covers 14 residues. Germline assignment: CDR1 KGHDR and CDR2 SFDVKD. The V and J ends lost 0 bases and 10 bases, in that order; junction bases with no gene match: 4. The CDR3 coding sequence is TGTGCCACCAGTGATTTGGGACAGGGCTACGAGCAGTTCTTC. Its translation is CATSDLGQGYEQFF.

Remarks on this clonotype: This may come from a read error, since a much larger clone is one base off. The CDR3 region has the DNA TGTGCCAGCAGTGTGAAAAGGGGGCATTACGAGCAGTACTTC. Translated: CASSVKRGHYEQYF. The chain recombines TRBV12-3 or TRBV12-4 with TRBJ2-7; 7 bases agree with TRBD1. CDR3 length: 14 residues. V shed 5 bases, J shed 4 bases, and the junction held 8 bases outside the gene matches.

CDR3 in DNA: TGCGCCAGCAGCCAAGGCGGACTAGCGGGAATATATGAGCAGTTCTTC. This codes for CASSQGGLAGIYEQFF. The chain joins TRBV4-1 to TRBJ2-1, with 12 positions matching TRBD2. CDR1 is MGHRA and CDR2 is YSYEKL in the germline V gene. Trimming cost V 1 base and J 8 bases; bases outside gene matches: 6. The CDR3 totals 16 residues.

This clonotype came up a few times. The rearrangement links TRBV14 to TRBJ2-3; perhaps D is TRBD1 or TRBD2 (5 bases each). Germline V gene lookup returns CDR1 SGHDN and CDR2 FVKESK. Between the trimmed V and J ends, which lost 0 bases and 6 bases, there was a span of 13 bases. This CDR3 region has 15 residues. The CDR3 loop reads CASSQDQDWGDTQYF. CDR3 sequence (DNA): TGTGCCAGCAGCCAAGATCAGGACTGGGGGGATACGCAGTATTTT.

CDR3: CAISEREDEQYF. The CDR3 DNA reads as TGTGCCATCAGTGAGCGGGAGGACGAGCAGTACTTC. V gene TRBV10-3 combines with J gene TRBJ2-7, with 7 bases identical to TRBD2. V lost 2 bases to trimming and J lost 5 bases; unmatched junction nucleotides: 0. This CDR3 has 12 residues. Per germline, CDR1 ENHRY and CDR2 SYGVKD.